This TCR beta chain was observed in a study of beta chain features in type 1 diabetes. Across the study: Healthy donors resembled patients in age, gender and cell yields. Study-wide results and limits: Fewer insertions but more deletions were seen at VDJ junctions in type 1 diabetes patients. Among all four CD4+ subsets, Type 1 diabetes patients had TCRB CDR3s that were moderately but significantly shorter.

Donors contributed one heparinised blood draw apiece, averaging about 116 mL. Stem cell-like memory, regulatory, central memory and naive CD4+ cells were sorted via CD45RO/CCR7/CD25/CD127/CD95/CD27. Investigators reverse transcribed all isolated RNA, so they sequenced expressed TCRB transcripts. The repertoire was sequenced with immunoSEQ multiplex PCR; TCRdb's copy has only in-frame clones and lacks some. The sample holds tens of thousands of clones, roughly half seen once. As to this clone: Antigen: not known.

The receptor's source is a man younger than 40 with type 1 diabetes. Sequenced material: central memory CD4+ T cells from blood.

The DNA for the CDR3 is TGCGCCAGCAGCGTTGGCGGGACTAGCAGCACAGATACGCAGTATTTT. It yields the protein CASSVGGTSSTDTQYF. The chain uses TRBV5-1 and TRBJ2-3; the match to TRBD2 covers 9 bases. The trim removed 4 bases at V and 0 bases at J, leaving 6 bases unmatched. Germline V gives CDR1 SGHRS, CDR2 YFSETQ. This CDR3 is 16 amino acids long.